This TCR beta chain was recorded in a study of spatial heterogeneity in lung cancer (dated by TCRdb to about 2019). For the study in its entirety: Donors were 70 or so patients with early-stage, untreated non-small cell lung cancer from the lung TRACERx cohort. Follow-up PBMC samples were sequenced whenever available, and the median time to follow-up was roughly two years after resection. More beta-chain than alpha-chain transcripts were consistently detected, likely reflecting higher beta-chain transcript abundance. In the raw uncorrected reads, each unique combination of TCR and UMI appeared more than ten times on average. In non-small cell lung cancer, the study made a quantitative comparison of TCR alpha and beta repertoires among multiple tumor regions, matched nontumor lung and blood. TCR repertoire features were related to nonsynonymous mutation counts determined by whole-exome sequencing of tumor tissue. Both alpha and beta chains were TCR-sequenced in samples taken at surgery, namely 220 tumor regions, more than 62 matched nontumor lung samples and about 54 PBMC samples. What the research found in general, with its limitations: Only approximately 15 patients were included in the comparisons of baseline and follow-up blood repertoires. Additional single-cell paired TCR alpha and beta sequencing was considered necessary to confirm, at a functional level, the hypothesis that regional TCRs recognize regional mutations. Ubiquitous expanded tumor TCRs were found in blood more often at tumor resection than at routine follow-up.

V is pruned by 0 bases and J by 13 bases, leaving 6 bases of the junction without a gene match. In the germline V gene, CDR1 corresponds to SGHRS and CDR2 to YFSETQ. Including the terminal cysteine and phenylalanine, the CDR3 comprises 15 residues. Of all the DNA, just the CDR3 is kept, 45 bases in frame from base 1. This clonotype has only a few counts. The specificity of this receptor is unknown. The record has no base qualities; no much larger clone is one base away. Library generation was performed with 5' RACE. Sequencing relied on a NextSeq 500. The TCR library protocol attached a unique molecular identifier to each TCR cDNA molecule to allow correction of PCR and sequencing errors. As for the authors' bioinformatics: TCR identification, UMI-based error correction and CDR3 extraction were performed with Decombinator tools. TCRs above a frequency of 2 per 1,000, corresponding to the top 1% of the tumor frequency distribution, were defined as expanded. Renyi diversity was computed with the R vegan package after each repertoire had been subsampled 100 times to 5,000 TCRs. CDR3 similarity networks were built from amino acid triplet string-kernel similarity, with CDR3s being connected when pairwise similarity was above 0.82. TCRdb reran the public reads through fastp at Q25 and MiXCR, keeping productive beta chains. Rows with a matching CDR3 protein are joined into one entry that keeps the most common DNA and genes. For this entry, the V and J calls and clone size follow TCRdb and not the study's own pipeline. The sample has approximately 30,000 distinct CDR3 sequences on record, about 10% of them singletons. Over 25% of the sample belongs to the ten largest clones.

The time point tag for this specimen amounts to: blood at routine non-recurrence follow-up after resection. For TCR sequencing, whole RNA was extracted from tumor and nontumor lung tissue, or from cryopreserved PBMC samples, and no cell sorting was done. A patient was chosen for TCR sequencing only when enough RNA was available from at least two tumor regions. The origin of this receptor is a female donor with early-stage non-small cell lung cancer. The sequenced sample was PBMCs, obtained at follow-up. This chain joins TRBV5-1 to TRBJ1-6, with 11 middle bases fitting TRBD1. CDR3 sequence: CASSLGDRGIWPLHF. The DNA sequence is TGCGCCAGCAGCTTGGGGGACAGGGGGATTTGGCCCCTCCACTTT.